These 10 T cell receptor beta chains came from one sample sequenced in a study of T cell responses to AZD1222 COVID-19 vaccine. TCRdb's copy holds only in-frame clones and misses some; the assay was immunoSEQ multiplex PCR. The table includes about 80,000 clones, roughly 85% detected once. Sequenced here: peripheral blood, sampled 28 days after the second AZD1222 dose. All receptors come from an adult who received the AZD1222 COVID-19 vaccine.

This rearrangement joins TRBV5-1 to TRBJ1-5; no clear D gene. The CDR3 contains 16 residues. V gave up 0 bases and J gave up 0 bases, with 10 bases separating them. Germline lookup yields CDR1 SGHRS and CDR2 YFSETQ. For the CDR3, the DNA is TGCGCCAGCAGCTTGGAAGGAGGCCCTAGCAATCAGCCCCAGCATTTT. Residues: CASSLEGGPSNQPQHF.

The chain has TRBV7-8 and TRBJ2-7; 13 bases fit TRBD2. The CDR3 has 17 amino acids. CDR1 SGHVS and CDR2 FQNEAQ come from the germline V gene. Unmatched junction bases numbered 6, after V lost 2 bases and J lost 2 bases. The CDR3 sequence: CASSLRLAGGRTYEQYF. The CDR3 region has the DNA TGTGCCAGCAGCTTAAGACTAGCGGGGGGCCGAACCTACGAGCAGTACTTC. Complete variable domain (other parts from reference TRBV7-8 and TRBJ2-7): GAGVSQSPRYKVAKRGQDVALRCDPISGHVSLFWYQQALGQGPEFLTYFQNEAQLDKSGLPSDRFFAERPEGSVSTLKIQRTQQEDSAVYLCASSLRLAGGRTYEQYFGPGTRLTVT.

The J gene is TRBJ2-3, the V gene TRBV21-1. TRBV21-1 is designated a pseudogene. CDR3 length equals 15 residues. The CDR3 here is CASSKKSGGGDTQYF. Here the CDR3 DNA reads TGTGCCAGCAGCAAAAAGAGCGGAGGGGGGGATACGCAGTATTTT.

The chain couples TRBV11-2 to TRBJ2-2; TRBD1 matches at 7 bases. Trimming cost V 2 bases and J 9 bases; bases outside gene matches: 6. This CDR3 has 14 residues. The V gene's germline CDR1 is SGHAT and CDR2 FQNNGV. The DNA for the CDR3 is TGTGCCAGCAGCTTATTACAGGGGAGTCGGGAGCTGTTTTTT. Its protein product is CASSLLQGSRELFF.

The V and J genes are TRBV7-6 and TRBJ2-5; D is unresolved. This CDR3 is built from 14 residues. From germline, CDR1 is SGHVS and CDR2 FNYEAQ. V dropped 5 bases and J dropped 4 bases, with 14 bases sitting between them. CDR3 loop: CASSPVPGGETQYF. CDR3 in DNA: TGTGCCAGCAGCCCCGTTCCAGGTGGAGAGACCCAGTACTTC.

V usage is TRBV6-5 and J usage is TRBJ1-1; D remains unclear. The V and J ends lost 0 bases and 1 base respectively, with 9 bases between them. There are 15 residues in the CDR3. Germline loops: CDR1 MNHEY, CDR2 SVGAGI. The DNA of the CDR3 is TGTGCCAGCAGTTACTCGAGTCGGGGGAACACTGAAGCTTTCTTT. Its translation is CASSYSSRGNTEAFF.

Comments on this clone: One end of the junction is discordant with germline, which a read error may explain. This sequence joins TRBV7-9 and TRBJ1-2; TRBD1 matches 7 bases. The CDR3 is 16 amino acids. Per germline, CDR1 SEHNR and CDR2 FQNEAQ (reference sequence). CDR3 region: CASSHSARQGRKRRAF. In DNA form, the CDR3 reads TGTGCCAGCAGCCACTCCGCCCGACAGGGACGGAAGCGTAGGGCCTTC.

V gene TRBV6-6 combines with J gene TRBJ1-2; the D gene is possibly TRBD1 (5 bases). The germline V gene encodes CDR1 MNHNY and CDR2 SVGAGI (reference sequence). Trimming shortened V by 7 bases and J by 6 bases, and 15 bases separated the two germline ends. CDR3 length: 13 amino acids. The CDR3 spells CASNIDSLDGYTF. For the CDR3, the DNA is TGTGCCAGCAACATAGACAGCCTCGATGGCTACACCTTC.

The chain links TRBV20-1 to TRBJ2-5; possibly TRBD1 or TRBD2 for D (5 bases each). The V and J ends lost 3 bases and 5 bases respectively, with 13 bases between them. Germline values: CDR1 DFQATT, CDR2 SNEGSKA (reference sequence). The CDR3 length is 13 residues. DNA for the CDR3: TGCAGTGCTAGTGAGGGGCCGGGGGAGACCCAGTACTTC. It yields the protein CSASEGPGETQYF.

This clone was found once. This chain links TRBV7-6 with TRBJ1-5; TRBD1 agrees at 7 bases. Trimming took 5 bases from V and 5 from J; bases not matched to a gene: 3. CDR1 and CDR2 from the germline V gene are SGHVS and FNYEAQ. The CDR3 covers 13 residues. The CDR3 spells CASSVTGDQPQHF. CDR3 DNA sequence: TGTGCCAGCAGCGTTACAGGGGATCAGCCCCAGCATTTT. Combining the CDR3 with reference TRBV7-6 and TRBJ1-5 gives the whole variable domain GAGVSQSPRYKVTKRGQDVALRCDPISGHVSLYWYRQALGQGPEFLTYFNYEAQQDKSGLPNDRFSAERPEGSISTLTIQRTEQRDSAMYRCASSVTGDQPQHFGDGTRLSIL.